This T cell receptor (beta chain) was identified during a study of T cells expressing NK-cell markers. Synthesis of TCR beta cDNA relied on 5'RACE template switching carrying UMIs. TCRdb reprocessed the 5' RACE reads and keeps a single row for each CDR3 protein, giving no DNA. Its table records hundreds of thousands of distinct CDR3 sequences. Study observations and caveats: Researchers report these clonotypes also headed the CD3+CD56-NKG2C+ fraction in a few donors.

About this clonotype itself: What it binds is not known.

This CDR3 region has 13 residues. Per germline, CDR1 MNHEY and CDR2 SMNVEV (reference sequence). This receptor was taken from a woman between 18 and 69 years old in good health. The chain couples TRBV27 to TRBJ2-7; no DNA is available, so the TRBD1 call from TCRdb remains unchecked. Sequenced input: blood T cells: a sorted CD56 or NKG2C T cell subset, CD4+ or CD8+ T cells, or bulk PBMC T cells (not recorded which). This chain's CDR3 is CASGWDQTYEQYF.